Below, 2 T cell receptor beta chains from the same sample are listed, as sequenced in a study of lymphopenia after photon versus proton radiotherapy. Repertoires were generated with immunoSEQ multiplex PCR, while TCRdb's copy carries only in-frame clones and drops some. Of about 26,000 clones in the sample, approximately 85% were seen once. The source material was peripheral blood, sampled from a patient treated with photon-based radiotherapy. These receptors were taken from a young man with gastric cancer.

CDR3 sequence: CASSYSNVGGVYGYTF. The CDR3 nucleotides read TGTGCCAGCAGTTACTCGAATGTCGGGGGGGTTTATGGCTACACCTTC. This chain joins TRBV6-5 and TRBJ1-2; TRBD1 might be the D (5 bases). Germline CDR1 is MNHEY and CDR2 is SVGAGI. The CDR3 loop spans 16 amino acids. V lost 0 bases, J lost 5 bases, and 16 bases lay in between.

The V call is TRBV14, the J call TRBJ1-4; 11 bases agree with TRBD1. With V trimmed by 0 bases and J by 6 bases, 6 bases remained unmatched. Germline V CDR1 and CDR2: SGHDN, FVKESK. This CDR3 region has 17 residues. Written as DNA, the CDR3 is TGTGCCAGCAGCCAAGATCGGTGGACAGGGGGCTATGAAAAACTGTTTTTT. Its translation: CASSQDRWTGGYEKLFF.